This T cell receptor (beta chain) was observed in a study of blood T cells in healthy people across ages. This CDR3 comprises 13 residues. With 1 base removed from V and 7 bases from J, the gap between germline ends came to 8 bases. Primers used in a second PCR of about 6 to 11 cycles were a sample-barcoded 5' primer and a J-beta primer mix. Via MiXCR, TCRdb re-called the 5' RACE reads, giving one row per CDR3 protein. The sample includes some 930,000 distinct CDR3 sequences, 25% to 35% of them seen just once. These data were likewise used in another study, on T cells of mothers and their children. As reported in that work: Material was donated by three healthy Caucasian mothers and their six children. Slightly higher, non-significant overlap characterized related mother-child pairs relative to unrelated pairs.

Sequencing was carried out using blood. The gene calls are TRBV12-3 or TRBV12-4 and TRBJ1-5; no clear D gene. This clonotype originated in a woman in her 40s in good health. The CDR3 sequence: CASSLVARQPQHF. DNA for the CDR3: TGTGCCAGCAGTTTAGTCGCGAGGCAGCCCCAGCATTTT.